This TCR beta chain derives from a study of breast tumors, draining lymph nodes, adjacent tissues. General study points: Compared with lymph nodes, tumors were less diverse; compared with nontumor tissue, more. The lymph node origin of tumor T cells was framed as consistent with a hypothesis, not demonstrated.

On this clonotype itself: The antigen is unknown. A much more abundant neighbour one base away suggests this may be a read error.

The CDR3 contains 15 residues. Germline V gene data show CDR1 as SGHTA and CDR2 as FQGNSA. Axillary draining lymph nodes of breast cancer patients supplied the node samples. TCRdb analysed the multiplex PCR reads with MiXCR anew, one entry per CDR3 protein. The data contain some 250,000 distinct CDR3 sequences, 34% of them singletons. Sequencing input: axillary lymph node tissue. The rearrangement uses TRBV7-2 and TRBJ1-2, with D tentatively TRBD1 (6 bases). This TCR came from a female donor with breast cancer. Some clones in this sample may be carry-over from other donors' samples. CDR3: CASSPTPDSHYGYPF. DNA of the CDR3: TGTGCCAGCAGCCCCACCCCGGACAGCCACTATGGCTACCCCTTC.